A selection of T cell receptor beta chains follows, all from one sample in a study of cytomegalovirus exposure and HLA in healthy donors. Sequencing was performed with immunoSEQ multiplex PCR; in TCRdb, only in-frame clones are kept and a portion is missing. Counted here are approximately 140,000 clones, 75% occurring once; the ten biggest clones make up around 3.4%. Sequencing was done on a sample of PBMCs. The receptors stem from a man in his forties in good health and CMV-seronegative. CDR3s include the opening cysteine and the closing phenylalanine or tryptophan. Each record gives: clone size, V gene, J gene, CDR3 protein. A clone size is listed for some rows: how often the clone was seen (once, few, many), or a class if it is expanded.

clone_size: NA; v_call: TRBV5-4; j_call: TRBJ2-1; cdr3_aa: CASSYTSYNEQFF
clone_size: NA; v_call: TRBV5-1; j_call: TRBJ1-2; cdr3_aa: CASSLGLTGGFGYTF
clone_size: NA; v_call: TRBV20-1; j_call: TRBJ1-2; cdr3_aa: CSGGEPYGYTF
clone_size: NA; v_call: TRBV7-6; j_call: TRBJ2-3; cdr3_aa: CASSLGVSMDTQYF
clone_size: NA; v_call: TRBV29-1; j_call: TRBJ2-5; cdr3_aa: CSVEQGSETQYF
clone_size: NA; v_call: TRBV6-5; j_call: TRBJ2-1; cdr3_aa: CASSPTLGLANEQFF
clone_size: NA; v_call: TRBV5-1; j_call: TRBJ1-2; cdr3_aa: CASSLAGTGSGYTF
clone_size: NA; v_call: TRBV7-2; j_call: TRBJ1-1; cdr3_aa: CASSLAEQGIITEAFF
clone_size: NA; v_call: TRBV6-5; j_call: TRBJ1-5; cdr3_aa: CASRGQGGAQPQHF
clone_size: NA; v_call: TRBV4-3; j_call: TRBJ2-7; cdr3_aa: CASSQLGQGAYEQYF
clone_size: few; v_call: TRBV4-3; j_call: TRBJ2-2; cdr3_aa: CASSLLGGSVTGELFF
clone_size: few; v_call: TRBV27; j_call: TRBJ1-1; cdr3_aa: CASSRPGGDTEAFF
clone_size: NA; v_call: TRBV4-3; j_call: TRBJ2-7; cdr3_aa: CASSQGASGYEQYF
clone_size: NA; v_call: TRBV18; j_call: TRBJ2-3; cdr3_aa: CASSPGTSGRLTDTQYF
clone_size: NA; v_call: TRBV15; j_call: TRBJ1-2; cdr3_aa: CATSRATLGRYTF
clone_size: few; v_call: TRBV7-8; j_call: TRBJ1-1; cdr3_aa: CASTWTGRNTEAFF
clone_size: once; v_call: TRBV29-1; j_call: TRBJ2-5; cdr3_aa: CSVAGGPGETQYF
clone_size: NA; v_call: TRBV7-2; j_call: TRBJ2-3; cdr3_aa: CASSLTGTGGIDTQYF
clone_size: few; v_call: TRBV9; j_call: TRBJ2-1; cdr3_aa: CASSVIAGEAEQFF
clone_size: NA; v_call: TRBV11-2; j_call: TRBJ1-1; cdr3_aa: CASSRAGRGDTEAFF
clone_size: NA; v_call: TRBV28; j_call: TRBJ1-1; cdr3_aa: CASQGQRAFF
clone_size: NA; v_call: TRBV19; j_call: TRBJ2-2; cdr3_aa: CASSIRTDGELFF
clone_size: NA; v_call: TRBV28; j_call: TRBJ1-5; cdr3_aa: CASSGQGDNQPQHF
clone_size: NA; v_call: TRBV19; j_call: TRBJ1-1; cdr3_aa: CASSIQGNTEAFF
clone_size: NA; v_call: TRBV13; j_call: TRBJ1-5; cdr3_aa: CASSLGGQGAQPQHF
clone_size: NA; v_call: TRBV5-4; j_call: TRBJ1-6; cdr3_aa: CASSFGLQGASPLHF
clone_size: NA; v_call: TRBV15; j_call: TRBJ1-1; cdr3_aa: CATSSWTRGGTEAFF
clone_size: once; v_call: TRBV7-2; j_call: TRBJ2-2; cdr3_aa: CASSLFSGELFF
clone_size: NA; v_call: TRBV15; j_call: TRBJ1-6; cdr3_aa: CATSRAGSSPLHF
clone_size: NA; v_call: TRBV6-6; j_call: TRBJ2-3; cdr3_aa: CASSSIGGAWTDTQYF
clone_size: NA; v_call: TRBV28; j_call: TRBJ1-5; cdr3_aa: CASILAGQINQPQHF
clone_size: NA; v_call: TRBV29-1; j_call: TRBJ2-2; cdr3_aa: CSGAGTENTGELFF
clone_size: NA; v_call: TRBV19; j_call: TRBJ1-6; cdr3_aa: CASSMGGRTDSPLHF
clone_size: few; v_call: TRBV7-2; j_call: TRBJ1-3; cdr3_aa: CASSLARQGWGNTIYF
clone_size: NA; v_call: TRBV28; j_call: TRBJ1-3; cdr3_aa: CASSSGVNTIYF
clone_size: NA; v_call: TRBV4-3; j_call: TRBJ1-6; cdr3_aa: CASSQGGVGFSPLHF
clone_size: NA; v_call: TRBV11-2; j_call: TRBJ1-6; cdr3_aa: CASTLGDISPLHF
clone_size: NA; v_call: TRBV5-1; j_call: TRBJ2-1; cdr3_aa: CASSLPTSGGSFYNEQFF
clone_size: NA; v_call: TRBV7-9; j_call: TRBJ1-1; cdr3_aa: CASSRPGQTNTEAFF
clone_size: NA; v_call: TRBV5-6; j_call: TRBJ1-1; cdr3_aa: CASSSVRDYTEAFF
clone_size: NA; v_call: TRBV13; j_call: TRBJ2-3; cdr3_aa: CASSLLASGITDTQYF
clone_size: NA; v_call: TRBV20-1; j_call: NA; cdr3_aa: CSASFSEQYF
clone_size: NA; v_call: TRBV7-2; j_call: TRBJ2-3; cdr3_aa: CASSPRQGEDTQYF
clone_size: NA; v_call: TRBV5-1; j_call: TRBJ2-1; cdr3_aa: CASSGRLAGAYNEQFF
clone_size: NA; v_call: TRBV5-1; j_call: TRBJ2-7; cdr3_aa: CASSTFSTGDTYEQYF
clone_size: NA; v_call: TRBV29-1; j_call: TRBJ1-2; cdr3_aa: CSVGGPGSNYGYTF
clone_size: NA; v_call: TRBV9; j_call: TRBJ2-5; cdr3_aa: CASSVVRDGETQYF
clone_size: NA; v_call: TRBV15; j_call: NA; cdr3_aa: CATSRGSYEQYF
clone_size: NA; v_call: TRBV14; j_call: TRBJ1-1; cdr3_aa: CASSQGTGRKNTEAFF
clone_size: NA; v_call: TRBV5-1; j_call: TRBJ2-1; cdr3_aa: CASSLAGTGGREQFF
clone_size: NA; v_call: TRBV7-9; j_call: TRBJ2-5; cdr3_aa: CASSLGLAEQETQYF
clone_size: NA; v_call: TRBV6-5; j_call: TRBJ1-1; cdr3_aa: CASSYSGIEGGTEAFF
clone_size: NA; v_call: TRBV5-5; j_call: TRBJ1-5; cdr3_aa: CASSPLGGINQPQHF
clone_size: NA; v_call: TRBV5-1; j_call: TRBJ1-1; cdr3_aa: CASTSLTGANTEAFF
clone_size: few; v_call: TRBV5-1; j_call: TRBJ2-7; cdr3_aa: CASSLLQGSRGEQYF
clone_size: NA; v_call: TRBV27; j_call: TRBJ1-6; cdr3_aa: CASSSHTGNWGLSSPLHF
clone_size: once; v_call: TRBV19; j_call: TRBJ2-6; cdr3_aa: CASRIQARGSGANVLTF
clone_size: NA; v_call: TRBV9; j_call: TRBJ2-2; cdr3_aa: CASTQRGAGVTGELFF